This T cell receptor (beta chain) was captured in a study of post-analysis software for immune sequencing data. General study findings and limits: When compared against controls, multiple sclerosis patients showed significantly lower normalized Chao1 diversity. In patients, TRBV5-6, TRBV5-1 and TRBV20-1 belonged to about five TRBV segments found more frequently than in controls. Strong co-clustering by F measure was seen for same-batch samples.

The TCR beta cDNA libraries carried unique molecular identifiers. Input amounts of roughly 1 to 10 million T cells were used. These gave some 500,000 cDNA molecules, so each molecule approximated one T cell. TCRdb re-analysed the PCR reads in MiXCR, keeping a single row per CDR3 protein. This table holds fewer than 850,000 distinct CDR3 sequences, roughly 27% found once. For this clonotype: What it binds is unknown.

The ends were cut back, 0 bases at V and 5 bases at J, with 14 bases in the middle. CDR1 is SGHRS and CDR2 is YFSETQ in the germline V gene. This CDR3 has 15 residues. Material: blood. The receptor was derived from a girl aged 10 to 17 with multiple sclerosis. The chain has TRBV5-1 and TRBJ1-1; D is uncertain. The CDR3 bases are TGCGCCAGCAGCTTGGCCTTCCGGGGAGAAACTGAAGCTTTCTTT. It codes for CASSLAFRGETEAFF.